The 16 T cell receptor beta chains below were found in one sample sequenced in a study of read filtering for tumor transcriptome and immune sequencing. From roughly 400 ng of RNA, a library with molecular barcoded alpha/delta and beta/gamma adaptors was made. Each CDR3 protein is one row after TCRdb ran MiXCR on the reads. The sample shows around 65,000 distinct CDR3 sequences, around 21% of them seen only once. Sequenced: a population of CD138-negative cells sorted from bone marrow. The source is a donor at least 40 years old with multiple myeloma.

The chain recombines TRBV27 with TRBJ2-3, with 10 bases matching TRBD2. Germline lookup yields CDR1 MNHEY and CDR2 SMNVEV (reference sequence). V lost 6 bases and J lost 2; bases outside the gene matches: 8. This CDR3 is built from 16 residues. This CDR3 is CASRLAGRFNTDTQYF. The CDR3 coding sequence is TGTGCCAGCAGACTAGCGGGACGATTCAACACAGATACGCAGTATTTT.

This clonotype was recorded at least ten times. The chain combines TRBV6-5 with TRBJ1-1; possible D gene TRBD1, 6 bases. V was trimmed by 9 bases and J by 0 bases, leaving 11 bases between them. CDR1 is MNHEY, CDR2 SVGAGI, per germline. The CDR3 is made up of 13 amino acids. CDR3 sequence: CASKGQMNTEAFF. The CDR3 nucleotides read TGTGCCAGTAAAGGACAGATGAACACTGAAGCTTTCTTT.

Remarks on this clonotype: A much larger clone sits a single nucleotide away, making a read error possible. Written as DNA, the CDR3 is TGCAGTGCCCGGCGTCCCGGGACAGGGGGCCCACAAGAGACCCTGTACTTC. Amino acids: CSARRPGTGGPQETLYF. This chain joins TRBV20-1 and TRBJ2-5; 12 bases are a match to TRBD1. There are 17 residues in the CDR3. Germline assignment: CDR1 DFQATT and CDR2 SNEGSKA (reference sequence).

This clonotype was recorded a few times. This chain uses TRBV12-5 with TRBJ2-6; the D is unclear. V was shortened by 7 bases and J by 0 bases, with 16 bases between the two germline ends. The CDR3 is 17 amino acids. The germline V gene encodes CDR1 LGHNT and CDR2 FRNRAP. CDR3 sequence: CASDLPRPTSGANVLTF. For the CDR3, the DNA is TGTGCTAGTGATCTCCCTCGACCAACCTCTGGGGCCAACGTCCTGACTTTC.

This clonotype was observed at least ten times. This chain links TRBV7-8 with TRBJ1-4, with 7 positions matching TRBD1. V lost 5 bases and J lost 2; bases outside the gene matches: 5. The CDR3 length is 15 residues. Germline values: CDR1 SGHVS, CDR2 FQNEAQ. As DNA, the CDR3 is TGTGCCAGCAGCACTCGACAGGGCACTAATGAAAAACTGTTTTTT. This translates into CASSTRQGTNEKLFF.

The chain is built from TRBV27 and TRBJ1-5; 7 nucleotides align to TRBD1. This CDR3 comprises 15 residues. Germline values: CDR1 MNHEY, CDR2 SMNVEV (reference sequence). Trimming removed 5 bases from V and 0 bases from J; junction bases left unmatched: 4. The CDR3, as DNA: TGTGCCAGCAGTCCGGGACAGACTAGCAATCAGCCCCAGCATTTT. This codes for CASSPGQTSNQPQHF.

Details on this clonotype: A much larger clonotype is one base distant, so this may be a read error. The genes are TRBV7-3 and TRBJ2-2; weak D call: TRBD2 (5 bases). The CDR3 runs 16 residues. Trimming removed 5 bases at V and 1 base at J, with 14 bases between. Germline V gene data show CDR1 as SGHTA and CDR2 as FQGTGA. CDR3 bases: TGTGCCAGCAGCCTGAGCGGACTGGGGAACACCGGGGAGCTGTTTTTT. It encodes CASSLSGLGNTGELFF.

This clonotype was detected ten times or more. The genes are TRBV29-1 and TRBJ2-3; 10 bases fit TRBD1. The V gene end was trimmed by 6 bases and the J gene end by 4 bases; junction bases not matched to a gene: 10. This CDR3 is built from 15 residues. Germline V gene sequence: CDR1 SQVTM, CDR2 ANQGSEA. For the CDR3, the DNA is TGCAGCGTAGGTCCACGGGACAGGGGTGCAGATACGCAGTATTTT. As protein: CSVGPRDRGADTQYF.

This clonotype was seen many times. The rearrangement joins TRBV14 to TRBJ2-7; 13 bases match TRBD2. Germline CDR1 is SGHDN and CDR2 is FVKESK. V trimming: 2 bases; J trimming: 4 bases; junction bases outside the gene matches: 2. CDR3 length: 15 amino acids. The CDR3 nucleotides are TGTGCCAGCAGCCAATCGGGACTAGCGGGGTACGAGCAGTACTTC. This codes for CASSQSGLAGYEQYF. Full variable domain (missing parts from reference TRBV14 and TRBJ2-7): EAGVTQFPSHSVIEKGQTVTLRCDPISGHDNLYWYRRVMGKEIKFLLHFVKESKQDESGMPNNRFLAERTGGTYSTLKVQPAELEDSGVYFCASSQSGLAGYEQYFGPGTRLTVT.

In its sample, this clonotype was seen a few times. This may be a read error, as it is one base from a much larger clone. This likely comes from a read error, as the CDR3 has no conserved phenylalanine or tryptophan at its end. V is TRBV29-1 and J is TRBJ2-1; D is possibly TRBD1 (5 bases). V dropped 2 bases and J dropped 9 bases, with 8 bases sitting between them. The CDR3 is made up of 11 amino acids. Germline CDR1 SQVTM, CDR2 ANQGSEA. Here the CDR3 DNA reads TGCAGCGTTGAACGGACAACTGAGCAGTTCTCC. Translation gives CSVERTTEQFS.

This clonotype was detected many times. The V and J genes are TRBV28 and TRBJ1-1, with 7 bases aligning to TRBD1. Germline CDR1 and CDR2: MDHEN and SYDVKM. The length of the CDR3 is 15 residues. After removal of 5 bases from V and 0 bases from J, the junction contained 6 bases not matched to a gene. CDR3 in amino acids: CASSPGTAMNTEAFF. The CDR3, as DNA: TGTGCCAGCAGTCCCGGGACAGCGATGAACACTGAAGCTTTCTTT.

This clonotype was seen ten or more times. The DNA of the CDR3 is TGCAGTGCTAGAGATCAAGTCACCGGAGCTTTCTTT. This encodes CSARDQVTGAFF. This sequence joins TRBV20-1 and TRBJ1-1; D unclear. The V end lost 0 bases, the J end lost 10 bases, and 12 bases lay between the germline ends. Per the germline V gene, CDR1 is DFQATT and CDR2 is SNEGSKA (reference sequence). The CDR3 consists of 12 residues.

This clonotype was recorded at least ten times. This chain uses TRBV12-3 or TRBV12-4 with TRBJ2-2, with 8 positions matching TRBD2. The CDR3 sequence is 19 residues long. The V and J ends lost 1 base and 4 bases, in that order; junction bases with no gene match: 14. CDR3 coding DNA: TGTGCCAGCAGTTTAGGAGGGCGAGGCGGGAGGTTTTTCACCGGGGAGCTGTTTTTT. Protein sequence: CASSLGGRGGRFFTGELFF.

The J gene is TRBJ1-3, the V gene TRBV28; D remains unclear. Germline V CDR1 and CDR2: MDHEN, SYDVKM. The CDR3 has 14 residues. Trimming shortened V by 5 bases and J by 4 bases, and 12 bases separated the two germline ends. In DNA, the CDR3 is TGTGCCAGCAGTAAAACGTTTCAGGGAAACACCATATATTTT. The encoded protein is CASSKTFQGNTIYF.

Ten or more counts support this clonotype. The chain recombines TRBV7-6 with TRBJ2-1; unclear D gene. Between the trimmed V and J ends, which lost 2 bases and 5 bases, there was a span of 7 bases. Per the germline V gene, CDR1 is SGHVS and CDR2 is FNYEAQ. The CDR3 loop spans 13 amino acids. CDR3 region: CASSLILDNEQFF. The CDR3 bases are TGTGCCAGCAGCTTAATTTTGGACAATGAGCAGTTCTTC.

This clonotype was counted once. The CDR3 spells CATRTGRDRFF. The CDR3 bases are TGTGCCACCAGAACAGGGCGTGATCGGTTCTTC. The chain is built from TRBV24-1 and TRBJ2-1; TRBD1 is a possible D gene (6 bases). Per the germline V gene, CDR1 is KGHDR and CDR2 is SFDVKD. Trimming pared 7 bases from V and 15 bases from J, leaving 15 bases between. The CDR3 has 11 amino acids.